Detailed here is one T cell receptor (beta chain). Its antigen is unknown. The same CDR3 can be traced to other DNA sequences in this sample. Treatment noted: some 20 received Ad26.COV2.S at low or high dose, single or two shots; 5 received placebo; per-sample allocation not given. Specimen acquisition occurred on day 63 following the initial vaccine or placebo injection. TCRdb keeps only in-frame clones here, not all; method: immunoSEQ multiplex PCR. The sample holds about 440,000 clones, around 91% seen once. The sample comes from a study of Ad26.COV2.S vaccination and SARS-CoV-2 variants. Study details: The study gave Ad26.COV2.S intramuscularly, once or twice 56 days apart.

Overall study results and limits: Vaccinated individuals (as opposed to placebo recipients) had higher spike-specific TCR breadth. Total T cell responses may have been underestimated by the TCR breadth and depth analyses. Substantial response breadth was reportedly seen for spike-specific CD8+ and CD4+ T cells after vaccination.

J was trimmed by 4 bases and V by 6 bases; bases with no gene match: 7. The germline V gene encodes CDR1 MDHEN and CDR2 SYDVKM. This CDR3 is 15 amino acids long. The clonotype was recovered from a person between 18 and 65 years old who received the Ad26.COV2.S COVID-19 vaccine or a placebo. Sequenced here: peripheral blood, sampled in a trial of Ad26.COV2.S vaccine versus placebo. This sequence joins TRBV28 and TRBJ1-5; 9 nucleotides match TRBD1. The CDR3 nucleotides read TGTGCCAGCAGCTTAGCTGGGACAGGGAATCAGCCCCAGCATTTT. Residues: CASSLAGTGNQPQHF.